The clone carrying this TCR beta chain was seen at least ten times. Its cognate antigen is unknown. These data come from a study of CD8 T cells in ankylosing spondylitis. Regarding the study as a whole: The study looked at matched synovial fluid samples from ankylosing spondylitis patients. Disease-linked clones were reported to be significantly enriched there. Disease-associated clones were CD8+ and fairly uncommon in peripheral blood.

The CDR3 sequence is 16 residues long. Germline CDR1 and CDR2: SGDLS and YYNGEE. V lost 4 bases, J lost 0 bases, and 13 bases lay in between. TCRdb re-analysed the 5' RACE reads in MiXCR, keeping a single row per CDR3 protein. This table has about 39,000 distinct CDR3 sequences, 2.5% to 3.5% appearing once. The chain links TRBV9 to TRBJ1-4, with no clear D. The clonotype originates from a male donor with ankylosing spondylitis or in good health (not recorded which). The sequenced sample consisted of blood, either unsorted or a sorted T cell fraction (not recorded which). CDR3 protein: CASSPRSVATNEKLFF. CDR3 DNA: TGTGCCAGCAGCCCCAGGTCGGTTGCAACTAATGAAAAACTGTTTTTT.